One sample yielded the 10 T cell receptor beta chains listed below, sequenced in a study of shared clonotypes between healthy human individuals. Sequencing was performed with immunoSEQ multiplex PCR; in TCRdb, only in-frame clones are kept and a portion is missing. The table records a few million clones, around nine tenths of them present only once. The specimen was naive CD4+ T cells sorted from blood. Subset noted: CD45RA+ positively selected. The receptor source for this set is a man in his late teens or twenties in good health.

This chain uses TRBV6-5 with TRBJ2-7, with 8 bases lining up with TRBD2. Germline V gives CDR1 MNHEY, CDR2 SVGAGI. This CDR3 comprises 15 residues. Trimming removed 4 bases from V and 2 bases from J; junction bases left unmatched: 7. The CDR3 spells CASSSTSGSTYEQYF. The CDR3 DNA reads TGTGCCAGCAGTTCCACTAGCGGATCGACCTACGAGCAGTACTTC.

This clone was counted a single time. The chain carries TRBV15 and TRBJ2-6, with 12 bases lining up with TRBD1. The V segment lost 3 bases and the J segment 4 bases; nucleotides outside the gene matches: 10. This CDR3 has 19 amino acids. Germline values: CDR1 LNHNV, CDR2 YYDKDF (reference sequence). For the CDR3, the DNA is TGTGCCACCAGCAGGGCTCCGGGACAGGGGGCGAGGGGGGCCAACGTCCTGACTTTC. It encodes CATSRAPGQGARGANVLTF.

The chain couples TRBV2 to TRBJ2-7, with D possibly TRBD2 on 5 matching bases. This CDR3 comprises 14 residues. The V end was cut by 4 bases, the J end by 0 bases, with 10 bases between. Germline assignment: CDR1 SNHLY and CDR2 FYNNEI. DNA for the CDR3: TGTGCCAGCAGTGTAGGGCGGGTCTCCTACGAGCAGTACTTC. Encoded protein: CASSVGRVSYEQYF.

The chain combines TRBV7-9 with TRBJ2-5, with TRBD2 matching over 11 bases. V shed 0 bases, J shed 9 bases, and the junction held 6 bases outside the gene matches. The CDR3 spans 15 residues. Germline values: CDR1 SEHNR, CDR2 FQNEAQ (reference sequence). CDR3 in amino acids: CASSLALAGGVAQYF. DNA for the CDR3: TGTGCCAGCAGCTTAGCTCTAGCGGGAGGCGTGGCCCAGTACTTC. The variable domain in full, with the rest retrieved from reference TRBV7-9 and TRBJ2-5, is DTGVSQNPRHKITKRGQNVTFRCDPISEHNRLYWYRQTLGQGPEFLTYFQNEAQLEKSRLLSDRFSAERPKGSFSTLEIQRTEQGDSAMYLCASSLALAGGVAQYFGPGTRLLVL.

The gene calls are TRBV18 and TRBJ2-7, with no clear D. This CDR3 comprises 14 residues. Germline CDR1 is KGHSH and CDR2 is LQKENI. V lost 5 bases and J 4 bases, leaving 15 bases between the germline ends. The CDR3 sequence: CASSANPSFYEQYF. DNA for the CDR3: TGTGCCAGCTCAGCGAATCCGAGCTTTTACGAGCAGTACTTC.

With regard to this clone: Distinct nucleotide sequences in the sample also encode this CDR3. The CDR3 protein is CASRTSSGNTIYF. The CDR3 DNA is TGTGCCAGCAGGACAAGCTCTGGAAACACCATATATTTT. V and J are TRBV6-1 and TRBJ1-3; no clear D gene. The CDR3 runs 13 residues. The germline gives CDR1 MNHNS, CDR2 SASEGT. V was shortened by 6 bases and J by 0 bases, with 6 bases between the two germline ends.

The chain carries TRBV5-1 and TRBJ1-2, with D tentatively TRBD1 (5 bases). The CDR3 runs 15 residues. V was shortened by 4 bases and J by 2 bases, with 15 bases between the two germline ends. Germline V gene data show CDR1 as SGHRS and CDR2 as YFSETQ. CDR3 in amino acids: CASSALGTVNYGYTF. The DNA for the CDR3 is TGCGCCAGCAGCGCCCTGGGGACGGTGAACTATGGCTACACCTTC.

The chain joins TRBV7-2 to TRBJ2-3; TRBD1 matches at 9 bases. V lost 1 base and J lost 6; bases outside the gene matches: 5. This CDR3 region has 15 residues. Germline CDR1 reads SGHTA; CDR2 reads FQGNSA. The CDR3 bases are TGTGCCAGCAGCTTAGTTGGGACAGGGTCGGATACGCAGTATTTT. As protein: CASSLVGTGSDTQYF.

This rearrangement joins TRBV5-4 to TRBJ1-1; TRBD1 aligns across 7 bases. The length of the CDR3 is 14 residues. The trim removed 0 bases at V and 8 bases at J, leaving 7 bases unmatched. Germline V CDR1 and CDR2: SGHNT, YYREEE (reference sequence). The DNA for the CDR3 is TGTGCCAGCAGCTTGGAAGGGGGCCAGGTGGAAGCTTTCTTT. It codes for CASSLEGGQVEAFF.

The chain is built from TRBV2 and TRBJ1-1; D gene unclear. The CDR3 length is 14 residues. Trimming pared 8 bases from V and 1 base from J, leaving 14 bases between. From germline, CDR1 is SNHLY and CDR2 FYNNEI. The CDR3 here is CASVSREPNTEAFF. The CDR3, as DNA: TGTGCCAGCGTTTCTAGGGAACCGAACACTGAAGCTTTCTTT.